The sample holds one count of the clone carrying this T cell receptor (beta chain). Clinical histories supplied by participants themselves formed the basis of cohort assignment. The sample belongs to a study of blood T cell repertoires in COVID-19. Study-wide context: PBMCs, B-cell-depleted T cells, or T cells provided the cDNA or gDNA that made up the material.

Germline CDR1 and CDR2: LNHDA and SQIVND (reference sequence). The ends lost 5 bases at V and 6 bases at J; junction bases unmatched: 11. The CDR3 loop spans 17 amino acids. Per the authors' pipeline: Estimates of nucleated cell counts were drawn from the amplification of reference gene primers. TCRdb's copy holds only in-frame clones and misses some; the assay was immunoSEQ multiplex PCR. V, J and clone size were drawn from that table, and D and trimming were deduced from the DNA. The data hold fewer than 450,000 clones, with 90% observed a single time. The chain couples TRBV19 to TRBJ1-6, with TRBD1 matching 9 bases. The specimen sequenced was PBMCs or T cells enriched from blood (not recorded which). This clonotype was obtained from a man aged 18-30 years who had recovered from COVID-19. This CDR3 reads CASSPGQGTSLNSPLHF. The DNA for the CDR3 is TGTGCCAGTAGTCCCGGACAGGGGACTAGTCTTAATTCACCCCTCCACTTT.